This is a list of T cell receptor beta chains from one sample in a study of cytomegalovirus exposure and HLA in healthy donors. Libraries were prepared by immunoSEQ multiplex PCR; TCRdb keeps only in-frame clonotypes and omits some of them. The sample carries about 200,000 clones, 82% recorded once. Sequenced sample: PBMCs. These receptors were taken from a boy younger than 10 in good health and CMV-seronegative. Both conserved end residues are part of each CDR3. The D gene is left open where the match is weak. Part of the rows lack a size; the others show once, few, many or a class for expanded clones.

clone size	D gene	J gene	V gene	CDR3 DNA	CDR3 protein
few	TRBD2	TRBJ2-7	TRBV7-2	TGTGCCAGCAGCTTAGGCGCGGGGGCCTACGAGCAGTACTTC	CASSLGAGAYEQYF
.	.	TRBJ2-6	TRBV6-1	TGTGCCAGCAGTGATAGAACTGGGGCCAACGTCCTGACTTTC	CASSDRTGANVLTF
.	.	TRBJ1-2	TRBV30	TGTGCCTGGAGTGTCGGGACTGTGGATGGCTACACCTTC	CAWSVGTVDGYTF
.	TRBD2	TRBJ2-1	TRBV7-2	TGTGCCAGCAGCTTAGTAGGCGGGGGGGCCGCCAATGAGCAGTTCTTC	CASSLVGGGAANEQFF
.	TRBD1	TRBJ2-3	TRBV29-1	TGCAGCGTTGAGGACAGGGAAACAGATACGCAGTATTTT	CSVEDRETDTQYF
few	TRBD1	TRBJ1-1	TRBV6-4	TGTGCCAGCAGTGACCCAACCGGGTCGGGACAGGGAATGTCTGAAGCTTTCTTT	CASSDPTGSGQGMSEAFF
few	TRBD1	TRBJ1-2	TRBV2	TGTGCCAGCAGGGATAGACAGGGGGATAGCTATGGCTACACCTTC	CASRDRQGDSYGYTF
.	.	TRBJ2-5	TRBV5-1	TGCGCCAGCAGCTTGCAGGATAAAGAGACCCAGTACTTC	CASSLQDKETQYF
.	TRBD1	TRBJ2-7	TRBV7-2	TGTGCCAGCACTTGGACAGGGAATGACTACGAGCAGTACTTC	CASTWTGNDYEQYF
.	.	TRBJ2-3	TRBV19	TGTGCCAGTAGTATAGTTGAGGGGGGGCCAGATACGCAGTATTTT	CASSIVEGGPDTQYF
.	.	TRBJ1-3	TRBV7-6	TGTGCCAGCAGCTTACGGACAGTCAACTCTGGAAACACCATATATTTT	CASSLRTVNSGNTIYF
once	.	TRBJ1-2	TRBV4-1	TGCGCCAGCAGCCAAGAAAACTCCCTTAATGGCTACACCTTC	CASSQENSLNGYTF
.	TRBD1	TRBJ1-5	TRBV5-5	TGTGCCAGCAGTTTAGGGGACAGGGGCTTTATTAGGCCCCAGCATTTT	CASSLGDRGFIRPQHF
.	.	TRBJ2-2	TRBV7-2	TGTGCCAGCAGCTTAAAGTTGGAGGGGAGGCGTACCGGGGAGCTGTTTTTT	CASSLKLEGRRTGELFF
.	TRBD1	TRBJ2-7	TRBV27	TGTGCCAGCGGCCCCAGACAGGGGTGGACCTACGAGCAGTACTTC	CASGPRQGWTYEQYF
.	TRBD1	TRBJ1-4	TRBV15	TGTGCCACCAGCGGACAGACAGGGGTGGGTGAAAAACTGTTTTTT	CATSGQTGVGEKLFF
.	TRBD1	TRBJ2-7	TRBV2	TGTGCCACCGGAACAGGGGGGAGGTACGAGCAGTACTTC	CATGTGGRYEQYF
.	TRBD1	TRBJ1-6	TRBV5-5	TGTGCCAGCAGCTTGAGACAGGGTGGTTCACCCCTCCACTTT	CASSLRQGGSPLHF
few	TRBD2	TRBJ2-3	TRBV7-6	TGTGCCAGCAGCCCGCTTGGGACTAGCGGGGCCCACATCACAGATACGCAGTATTTT	CASSPLGTSGAHITDTQYF
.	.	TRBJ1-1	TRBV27	TGTGCCAGCAGTTTATTTACAGGGAACACTGAAGCTTTCTTT	CASSLFTGNTEAFF
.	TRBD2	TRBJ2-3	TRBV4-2	TGTGCCAGCAGCCAAGATGAGGGGAGGGCAGATACGCAGTATTTT	CASSQDEGRADTQYF
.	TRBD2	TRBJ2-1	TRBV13	TGTGCCAGCAGATCTAGCGGGGGGTCGTTAGAGCAGTTCTTC	CASRSSGGSLEQFF
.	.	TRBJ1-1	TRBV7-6	TGTGCCAGCAGCTTACGCGGGAACACTGAAGCTTTCTTT	CASSLRGNTEAFF
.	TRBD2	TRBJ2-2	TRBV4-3	TGCGCCAGCAGCCAACAGGCTAGCGGGGGGGCTCGGGAGCTGTTTTTT	CASSQQASGGARELFF
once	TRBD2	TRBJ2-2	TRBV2	TGTGCCAGCAGTGAAGACCCCTGGACTAGCGGGGGGTCGAGGACCGGGGAGCTGTTTTTT	CASSEDPWTSGGSRTGELFF
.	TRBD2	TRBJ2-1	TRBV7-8	TGTGCCAGCAGCTTAGATCCAGCGGGGGGGCCCAATGAGCAGTTCTTC	CASSLDPAGGPNEQFF
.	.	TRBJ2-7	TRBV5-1	TGCGCCAGCAGCCACAGTGCGAGCTCCTACGAGCAGTACTTC	CASSHSASSYEQYF
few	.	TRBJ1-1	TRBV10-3	TGTGCCATCACCGTGAACAGGGACACTGAAGCTTTCTTT	CAITVNRDTEAFF
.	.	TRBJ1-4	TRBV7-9	TGTGCCAGCAGCTTGAGACGGGTTGCAACTAATGAAAAACTGTTTTTT	CASSLRRVATNEKLFF
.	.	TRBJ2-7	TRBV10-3	TGTGCCATCAGTGAGTCCGTCCCGCTTACAGTGAGTCCCTACGAGCAGTACTTC	CAISESVPLTVSPYEQYF
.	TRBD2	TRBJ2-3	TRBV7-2	TGTGCCAGCAGCCGTACCCTAGCGGGGGTAGCCCCCACAGATACGCAGTATTTT	CASSRTLAGVAPTDTQYF
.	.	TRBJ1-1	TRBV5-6	TGTGCCAGCAGCTTTAGTAACAGGCGACAGTTGCTGAACACTGAAGCTTTCTTT	CASSFSNRRQLLNTEAFF
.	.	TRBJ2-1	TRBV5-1	TGCGCCAGCAGCTTGGCAGGGACTCTCGGCAATGAGCAGTTCTTC	CASSLAGTLGNEQFF
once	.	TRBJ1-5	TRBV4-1	TGCGCCAGCAGCCAAGGAAGGGGAAATGGACAGCCCCAGCATTTT	CASSQGRGNGQPQHF
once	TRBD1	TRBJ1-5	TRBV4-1	TGCGCCAGCAGCCCGGGTTTCTTGAGAGGGGGCCGCGCGGGCAATCAGCCCCAGCATTTT	CASSPGFLRGGRAGNQPQHF
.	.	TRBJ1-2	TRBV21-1	TGTGCCAGCAGCAAGAGGAGTTCCTCAAGAGGCTACACCTTC	CASSKRSSSRGYTF
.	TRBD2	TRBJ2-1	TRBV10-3	TGTGCCACGACGAGCGGGGGGCGCGGAAATGAGCAGTTCTTC	CATTSGGRGNEQFF
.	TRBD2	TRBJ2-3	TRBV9	TGTGCCAGCAGCTTTGGGACTAGCGGAAATACGCAGTATTTT	CASSFGTSGNTQYF
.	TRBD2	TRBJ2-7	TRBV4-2	TGTGCCAGCAGCCCTGGGACTAGCGGGGGCCTCAAGCAGTACTTC	CASSPGTSGGLKQYF
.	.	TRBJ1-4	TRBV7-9	TGTGCCAGCAGCTTAGGCCGGACAGCTGAAAAACTGTTTTTT	CASSLGRTAEKLFF
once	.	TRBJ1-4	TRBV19	TGTGCCAGTAGTAGAATCCAGGAGGGGATGAATGAAAAACTGTTTTTT	CASSRIQEGMNEKLFF
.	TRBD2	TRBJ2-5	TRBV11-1	TGTGCCAGCAGCCCGAGTCCGGGGAGGGGAGAGACCCAGTACTTC	CASSPSPGRGETQYF
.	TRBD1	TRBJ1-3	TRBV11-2	TGTGCCAGCAGCCCAATTCAGGGGGCTCGTACCTTAATTGGAGACACCATATATTTT	CASSPIQGARTLIGDTIYF
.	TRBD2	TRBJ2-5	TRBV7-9	TGTGCCAGCAGCTATTTTAGCGGGGACCAAGAGACCCAGTACTTC	CASSYFSGDQETQYF
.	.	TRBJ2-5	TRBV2	TGTGCCAGCGGGGGGAGGGGGGGCGGGGAGACCCAGTACTTC	CASGGRGGGETQYF
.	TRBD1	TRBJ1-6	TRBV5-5	TGTGCCAGCAGCTTTCGGACAGGTGTTGGAAATTCACCCCTCCACTTT	CASSFRTGVGNSPLHF
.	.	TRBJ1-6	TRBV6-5	TGTGCCAGCAGTTTGGTCGGGAGGAATTCACCCCTCCACTTT	CASSLVGRNSPLHF
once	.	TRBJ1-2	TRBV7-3	TGTGCCAGCAGCGTGGACAGCATCTATGGCTACACCTTC	CASSVDSIYGYTF